This T cell receptor beta chain originates from a study of vaccination and CD4 T cells after COVID-19. Study-level background: The study collected post-vaccine samples a median around 67 days after dose two, with a range of 14 to 241. Controls used CEFX viral epitopes (positive), HIV-1 Nef peptides (negative), or no peptide.

Looked up from germline, CDR1 is KGHDR and CDR2 is SFDVKD. This CDR3 region has 17 residues. The V and J ends lost 4 bases and 2 bases, in that order; junction bases with no gene match: 9. Sequence data for DNA of cultured CD4+ T cells were generated by the Oncomine TCR Beta short-read assay. Via MiXCR, TCRdb re-called the PCR reads, giving one row per CDR3 protein. The sample lists roughly 12,000 distinct CDR3 sequences, approximately 80% seen once, with roughly a quarter in the top ten. Worth noting for this clonotype: The antigen is undetermined.

Treatment specified: approximately 9-day PBMC culture with coronavirus spike peptide pools or control peptides (ViraFEST assay). Half the medium was replaced with fresh IL-2 medium on days 3 and 7. The study, taken as a whole, reports: Vaccine-specific clones in convalescent patients were spike mono-reactive in 304 of 307 cases.

This clonotype originated in a human donor who had recovered from COVID-19. Material: CD4+ T cells from blood, cultured in vitro. V is TRBV24-1 and J is TRBJ2-5; 10 bases are shared with TRBD1. CDR3 residues: CATSERDRGGEQETQYF. In DNA, the CDR3 is TGTGCCACCAGTGAAAGGGACAGGGGTGGGGAACAAGAGACCCAGTACTTC.